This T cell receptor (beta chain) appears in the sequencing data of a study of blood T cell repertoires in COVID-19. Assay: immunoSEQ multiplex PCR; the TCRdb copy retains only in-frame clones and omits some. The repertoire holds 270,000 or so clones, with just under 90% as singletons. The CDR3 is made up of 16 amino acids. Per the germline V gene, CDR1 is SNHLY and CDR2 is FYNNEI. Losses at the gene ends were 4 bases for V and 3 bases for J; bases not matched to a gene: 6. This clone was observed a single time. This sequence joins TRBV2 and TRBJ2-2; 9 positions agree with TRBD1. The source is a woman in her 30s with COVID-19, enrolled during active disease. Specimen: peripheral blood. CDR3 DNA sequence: TGTGCCAGCAGTGGGGGACAGGGATTGGACACCGGGGAGCTGTTTTTT. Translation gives CASSGGQGLDTGELFF.